This paragraph reports one T cell receptor beta chain. Its specificity is unknown. On cycle 4 day 1 and cycle 7 day 1, as well as at baseline, blood was sampled. V lost 1 base and J lost 2, with 10 bases in between. CDR1 SGDLS and CDR2 YYNGEE come from the germline V gene. The CDR3 consists of 14 residues. TCRdb keeps only in-frame clones here, not all; method: immunoSEQ multiplex PCR. The sample has 76,000 or so clones, 75% to 90% seen once. This record comes from a study of OX40 agonist ivuxolimab in advanced cancers. Study-wide findings and caveats: Doses of 0.1 to 3.0 mg/kg were accompanied by clonal expansion of CD4+ and CD8+ blood T cells by week 6.

The rearrangement links TRBV9 to TRBJ2-7; D is undetermined. The source material was CD4+ or CD8+ T cells sorted from blood, sampled in a trial of the OX40 agonist ivuxolimab. This TCR was recovered from an adult with an advanced solid tumor such as melanoma, head and neck, liver or kidney cancer. Written as DNA, the CDR3 is TGTGCCAGCAGCGTATTTGAGAATACCTACGAGCAGTACTTC. Amino acid sequence: CASSVFENTYEQYF.